Listed below are T cell receptor beta chains from one sample, sequenced in a study of metastatic and nonmetastatic thyroid tumors. TCRdb ran MiXCR on the PCR reads. The repertoire includes fewer than 40,000 clones, about 30% of them detected once, and 32% sits in the top ten. What was sequenced was blood. The receptors come from a female donor with papillary thyroid cancer or a benign thyroid nodule (not recorded which). Some clones in this sample may be carry-over from other donors' samples. CDR3s include the opening cysteine and the closing phenylalanine or tryptophan. The order of the fields is CDR3 protein, CDR3 DNA, clone size, D gene, J gene, V gene. The D gene is left open where the match is weak. Clone size appears in some rows only: once, few, many, or a class for an expanded clone.

CASSPNSYGTQYF,TGTGCCAGCAGTCCGAATAGTTACGGGACCCAGTACTTC,-,-,TRBJ2-5,TRBV6-2/TRBV6-3
CASTDLWTDTQYF,TGCGCCAGCACGGATCTTTGGACAGATACGCAGTATTTT,many,-,TRBJ2-3,TRBV5-1
CSASPVTGNGYTF,TGCAGTGCAAGTCCCGTAACGGGGAATGGCTACACCTTC,-,-,TRBJ1-2,TRBV20-1
CAWSVWGVVNTEAFF,TGTGCCTGGAGTGTATGGGGGGTGGTGAACACTGAAGCTTTCTTT,many,-,TRBJ1-1,TRBV30
CASSSSPVRSSYEQYF,TGTGCCAGCAGCTCATCACCGGTGCGGAGCTCCTACGAGCAGTACTTC,-,-,TRBJ2-7,TRBV6-2/TRBV6-3
CASTGNGQNTEAFF,TGTGCCAGCACTGGGAATGGCCAAAACACTGAAGCTTTCTTT,once,-,TRBJ1-1,TRBV11-3
CASGGMNTESFF,TGTGCCAGCGGGGGAATGAACACAGAATCTTTCTTT,-,-,TRBJ1-1,TRBV9
CASSLEGLRYGYTF,TGTGCCAGCAGCTTGGAAGGGCTCCGCTATGGCTACACCTTC,many,-,TRBJ1-2,TRBV5-5
CSSSLYRTGDWETQYF,TGTTCCAGCAGTTTATATAGGACCGGGGATTGGGAGACCCAGTACTTC,-,-,TRBJ2-5,TRBV27
CASPLEEREDYEQYF,TGTGCCAGTCCTTTAGAAGAGCGGGAGGACTACGAGCAGTACTTC,many,TRBD2,TRBJ2-7,TRBV28
CASSTSREFTYEQYF,TGTGCCAGCAGCACGTCGCGGGAGTTCACCTACGAGCAGTACTTC,many,TRBD2,TRBJ2-7,TRBV7-9
CASRFDASYGYTF,TGTGCCAGCAGGTTTGACGCTTCCTATGGCTACACCTTC,many,-,TRBJ1-2,TRBV7-9
CASSRGQFNSPLHF,TGTGCCAGCAGTAGGGGACAGTTTAATTCACCCCTCCACTTT,few,TRBD1,TRBJ1-6,TRBV6-1
CASSSSTSGQWPDTQYF,TGTGCCAGCAGCTCCTCGACTAGCGGTCAATGGCCAGATACGCAGTATTTT,-,TRBD2,TRBJ2-3,TRBV7-8
CASRPASGNTIYF,TGTGCCAGCAGGCCTGCCTCTGGAAACACCATATATTTT,many,-,TRBJ1-3,TRBV6-1
CAWQTPGTGRREGQPQHF,TGTGCCTGGCAAACCCCCGGGACAGGGAGAAGGGAAGGACAGCCCCAGCATTTT,-,TRBD1,TRBJ1-5,TRBV30
CISVPEAKLPGAGDQGNEQFF,-,once,-,TRBJ2-1,TRBV7-5
CASSQSDRRYGYTF,TGCGCCAGCAGCCAAAGTGACAGACGTTATGGCTACACCTTC,-,-,TRBJ1-2,TRBV4-3
CASSSLAGTQYF,TGTGCCAGCAGCTCTTTAGCGGGAACGCAGTATTTT,many,TRBD2,TRBJ2-3,TRBV7-2
CASSYRRLAGGGTGELFF,TGTGCCAGCAGCTATCGGCGGCTAGCGGGAGGCGGCACCGGGGAGCTGTTTTTT,-,TRBD2,TRBJ2-2,TRBV11-1
CASRSDGVSYEQYF,TGTGCCAGCAGGTCTGATGGGGTTTCCTACGAGCAGTACTTC,many,-,TRBJ2-7,TRBV6-2/TRBV6-3
CASSFRIGAPSYEQYF,TGTGCCAGCAGTTTCCGGATCGGGGCCCCCTCCTACGAGCAGTACTTC,-,-,TRBJ2-7,TRBV6-2/TRBV6-3